Listed below are T cell receptor beta chains from one sample, sequenced in a study of PD-L1 blockade in urothelial cancer. Generated by immunoSEQ multiplex PCR, the TCRdb table keeps only in-frame clones and is missing some. The sample contains roughly 44,000 clones, 82% of which appear only once. The starting material was PBMCs, obtained around atezolizumab (anti-PD-L1) treatment. Receptors originate from a man in his sixties or seventies with urothelial cancer. Both conserved end residues are part of each CDR3. A D gene is named only where the DNA matches it firmly. For some rows the clone size is stated as once, few or many, or as a class when expanded; others skip it.

clone_size: .; v_call: TRBV6-5; j_call: TRBJ2-3; d_call: .; cdr3_aa: CASRAGTNTDTQYF; cdr3_nt: TGTGCCAGCAGAGCCGGGACAAATACAGATACGCAGTATTTT
clone_size: .; v_call: TRBV9; j_call: TRBJ2-1; d_call: TRBD2; cdr3_aa: CASSVSLAGGIDNEQFF; cdr3_nt: TGTGCCAGCAGCGTAAGCCTAGCGGGAGGGATCGACAATGAGCAGTTCTTC
clone_size: .; v_call: TRBV7-3; j_call: TRBJ2-7; d_call: TRBD2; cdr3_aa: CASSLWAGAYEQYF; cdr3_nt: TGTGCCAGCAGCTTATGGGCGGGGGCCTACGAGCAGTACTTC
clone_size: .; v_call: TRBV9; j_call: TRBJ2-1; d_call: TRBD2; cdr3_aa: CASSTLTREGEQFF; cdr3_nt: TGTGCCAGCAGCACCCTGACGCGGGAGGGTGAGCAGTTCTTC
clone_size: .; v_call: TRBV7-2; j_call: TRBJ1-5; d_call: .; cdr3_aa: CASSLATGDSNQPQHF; cdr3_nt: TGTGCCAGCAGCTTAGCGACGGGGGATAGCAATCAGCCCCAGCATTTT
clone_size: .; v_call: TRBV6-4; j_call: TRBJ1-1; d_call: .; cdr3_aa: CALRALLNTEAFF; cdr3_nt: TGTGCCCTCAGGGCCCTACTGAACACTGAAGCTTTCTTT
clone_size: .; v_call: TRBV2; j_call: TRBJ1-2; d_call: .; cdr3_aa: CASSDSPNYGYTF; cdr3_nt: TGTGCCAGCAGCGACAGCCCTAACTATGGCTACACCTTC
clone_size: once; v_call: TRBV28; j_call: TRBJ2-3; d_call: .; cdr3_aa: CASSLSTDTDTQYF; cdr3_nt: TGTGCCAGCAGTTTATCCACTGACACAGATACGCAGTATTTT
clone_size: .; v_call: TRBV6-1; j_call: TRBJ1-4; d_call: .; cdr3_aa: CATFLRGTNEKLFF; cdr3_nt: TGTGCCACCTTTCTCCGAGGTACTAATGAAAAACTGTTTTTT
clone_size: .; v_call: TRBV28; j_call: TRBJ2-1; d_call: TRBD2; cdr3_aa: CASKTSGSSYNEQFF; cdr3_nt: TGTGCCAGCAAAACTAGCGGGAGCTCCTACAATGAGCAGTTCTTC
clone_size: .; v_call: TRBV27; j_call: TRBJ1-2; d_call: .; cdr3_aa: CASSLYGNNYGYTF; cdr3_nt: TGTGCCAGCAGTTTGTACGGTAATAACTATGGCTACACCTTC
clone_size: once; v_call: TRBV5-1; j_call: TRBJ2-1; d_call: TRBD2; cdr3_aa: CASSPGLAAYNEQFF; cdr3_nt: TGCGCCAGCAGCCCGGGACTAGCGGCCTACAATGAGCAGTTCTTC
clone_size: .; v_call: TRBV11-2; j_call: TRBJ2-7; d_call: TRBD1; cdr3_aa: CASSLNSGDRVRSYEQYF; cdr3_nt: TGTGCCAGCAGCCTAAACTCCGGCGACAGGGTAAGGTCCTACGAGCAGTACTTC
clone_size: .; v_call: TRBV6-5; j_call: TRBJ1-1; d_call: .; cdr3_aa: CASSYWGESFF; cdr3_nt: TGTGCCAGCAGTTACTGGGGAGAATCTTTCTTT
clone_size: .; v_call: TRBV10-3; j_call: TRBJ1-5; d_call: .; cdr3_aa: CAISESGQGQPQHF; cdr3_nt: TGTGCCATCAGTGAGTCGGGGCAGGGTCAGCCCCAGCATTTT
clone_size: .; v_call: TRBV7-3; j_call: TRBJ2-2; d_call: .; cdr3_aa: CASSLLRGELFF; cdr3_nt: TGTGCCAGCAGCTTACTCCGGGGGGAGCTGTTTTTT
clone_size: .; v_call: TRBV5-6; j_call: TRBJ1-1; d_call: TRBD1; cdr3_aa: CASSRVGQANTEAFF; cdr3_nt: TGTGCCAGCAGCAGGGTCGGACAGGCTAACACTGAAGCTTTCTTT
clone_size: .; v_call: TRBV5-6; j_call: TRBJ1-2; d_call: .; cdr3_aa: CASSLESERQGGYGYTF; cdr3_nt: TGTGCCAGCAGCTTGGAATCAGAGAGACAAGGAGGATATGGCTACACCTTC
clone_size: .; v_call: TRBV7-9; j_call: TRBJ1-3; d_call: .; cdr3_aa: CASSDPSGNTIYF; cdr3_nt: TGTGCCAGCTCAGATCCCTCCGGAAACACCATATATTTT
clone_size: .; v_call: TRBV7-9; j_call: TRBJ2-3; d_call: .; cdr3_aa: CASSLTPDTQYF; cdr3_nt: TGTGCCAGCAGCTTAACTCCCGATACGCAGTATTTT
clone_size: many; v_call: TRBV10-3; j_call: TRBJ1-2; d_call: .; cdr3_aa: CAISDLQDNYGYTF; cdr3_nt: TGTGCCATCAGTGACCTACAGGACAACTATGGCTACACCTTC
clone_size: .; v_call: TRBV28; j_call: TRBJ1-2; d_call: TRBD1; cdr3_aa: CATTGVRNRYTF; cdr3_nt: TGTGCCACAACAGGGGTCAGAAATCGCTACACCTTC
clone_size: few; v_call: TRBV7-8; j_call: TRBJ1-1; d_call: TRBD1; cdr3_aa: CASSPGTGHNTEAFF; cdr3_nt: TGTGCCAGCAGCCCCGGGACAGGGCATAACACTGAAGCTTTCTTT
clone_size: .; v_call: TRBV6-6; j_call: TRBJ2-2; d_call: TRBD2; cdr3_aa: CASSYLAGAGELFF; cdr3_nt: TGTGCCAGCAGTTACCTGGCGGGGGCCGGGGAGCTGTTTTTT
clone_size: .; v_call: TRBV27; j_call: TRBJ1-5; d_call: TRBD1; cdr3_aa: CASRLGTASNQPQHF; cdr3_nt: TGTGCCAGCAGACTCGGGACAGCTAGCAATCAGCCCCAGCATTTT
clone_size: .; v_call: TRBV15; j_call: TRBJ1-5; d_call: TRBD1; cdr3_aa: CATSRDEGARQPQHF; cdr3_nt: TGTGCCACCAGCAGAGATGAGGGGGCAAGGCAGCCCCAGCATTTT
clone_size: .; v_call: TRBV5-1; j_call: TRBJ2-3; d_call: .; cdr3_aa: CASSWDKKDTQYF; cdr3_nt: TGCGCCAGCAGCTGGGACAAAAAAGATACGCAGTATTTT
clone_size: .; v_call: TRBV5-1; j_call: TRBJ1-2; d_call: TRBD1; cdr3_aa: CASSSPRQGEFGYTF; cdr3_nt: TGCGCCAGCAGCTCCCCCCGACAGGGGGAATTTGGCTACACCTTC
clone_size: .; v_call: TRBV5-1; j_call: TRBJ2-2; d_call: TRBD1; cdr3_aa: CASRQGQGDTGELFF; cdr3_nt: TGCGCCAGCAGACAAGGACAGGGGGACACCGGGGAGCTGTTTTTT
clone_size: .; v_call: TRBV18; j_call: TRBJ2-3; d_call: TRBD2; cdr3_aa: CASSPPQSGAGDTQYF; cdr3_nt: TGTGCCAGCTCACCACCTCAGTCGGGAGCGGGGGATACGCAGTATTTT
clone_size: .; v_call: TRBV9; j_call: TRBJ1-4; d_call: TRBD1; cdr3_aa: CASSEGTATNEKLFF; cdr3_nt: TGTGCCAGCAGCGAGGGGACAGCAACTAATGAAAAACTGTTTTTT
clone_size: .; v_call: TRBV15; j_call: TRBJ1-2; d_call: TRBD1; cdr3_aa: CATSRSEGQGARGYGYTF; cdr3_nt: TGTGCCACCAGCAGATCCGAAGGACAGGGGGCCCGGGGCTATGGCTACACCTTC
clone_size: once; v_call: TRBV5-1; j_call: TRBJ2-1; d_call: TRBD2; cdr3_aa: CASSPGGGGRVEQFF; cdr3_nt: TGCGCCAGCAGCCCGGGCGGGGGCGGGAGGGTTGAGCAGTTCTTC
clone_size: .; v_call: TRBV7-9; j_call: TRBJ2-7; d_call: TRBD2; cdr3_aa: CASSSARLAEHGEQYF; cdr3_nt: TGTGCCAGCAGCTCTGCCAGACTAGCTGAGCACGGCGAGCAGTACTTC
clone_size: .; v_call: TRBV5-1; j_call: TRBJ2-2; d_call: .; cdr3_aa: CASSPTGNTGELFF; cdr3_nt: TGCGCCAGCAGCCCGACAGGGAACACCGGGGAGCTGTTTTTT
clone_size: .; v_call: TRBV7-9; j_call: TRBJ1-2; d_call: .; cdr3_aa: CASSSFPSDYGYTF; cdr3_nt: TGTGCCAGCAGCTCTTTTCCGTCCGACTATGGCTACACCTTC
clone_size: once; v_call: TRBV5-1; j_call: TRBJ2-5; d_call: .; cdr3_aa: CASSLGPGTQYF; cdr3_nt: TGCGCCAGCAGCTTGGGGCCAGGTACCCAGTACTTC
clone_size: .; v_call: TRBV4-3; j_call: TRBJ1-6; d_call: .; cdr3_aa: CASSQDQTEPLHF; cdr3_nt: TGCGCCAGCAGCCAAGATCAAACAGAACCCCTCCACTTT
clone_size: .; v_call: TRBV6-1; j_call: TRBJ2-7; d_call: TRBD1; cdr3_aa: CASSYGQVISYEQYF; cdr3_nt: TGTGCCAGCAGCTACGGACAGGTGATCTCCTACGAGCAGTACTTC
clone_size: .; v_call: TRBV4-3; j_call: TRBJ2-1; d_call: TRBD2; cdr3_aa: CASSQDSTAGAYNEQFF; cdr3_nt: TGCGCCAGCAGCCAAGACTCGACAGCGGGAGCTTACAATGAGCAGTTCTTC
clone_size: .; v_call: TRBV18; j_call: TRBJ1-5; d_call: .; cdr3_aa: CASSPPGGPQHF; cdr3_nt: TGTGCCAGCTCACCTCCGGGAGGGCCCCAGCATTTT
clone_size: once; v_call: TRBV25-1; j_call: TRBJ2-7; d_call: TRBD1; cdr3_aa: CASQGQGHEQYF; cdr3_nt: TGTGCCAGCCAGGGACAGGGGCACGAGCAGTACTTC
clone_size: .; v_call: TRBV9; j_call: TRBJ2-1; d_call: .; cdr3_aa: CASSVGQGGYNEQFF; cdr3_nt: TGTGCCAGCAGCGTAGGGCAGGGGGGTTACAATGAGCAGTTCTTC
clone_size: .; v_call: TRBV2; j_call: TRBJ2-3; d_call: .; cdr3_aa: CASNFGGTDTQYF; cdr3_nt: TGTGCCAGCAACTTCGGGGGCACAGATACGCAGTATTTT
clone_size: .; v_call: TRBV5-4; j_call: TRBJ2-3; d_call: TRBD2; cdr3_aa: CASSLGRGATDTQYF; cdr3_nt: TGTGCCAGCAGCTTGGGGCGGGGGGCCACAGATACGCAGTATTTT
clone_size: .; v_call: TRBV19; j_call: TRBJ2-7; d_call: .; cdr3_aa: CASSIPGDYEQYF; cdr3_nt: TGTGCCAGTAGTATACCGGGGGACTACGAGCAGTACTTC
clone_size: .; v_call: TRBV5-1; j_call: TRBJ2-7; d_call: .; cdr3_aa: CASSLESGVYEQYF; cdr3_nt: TGCGCCAGCAGCTTGGAATCGGGGGTCTACGAGCAGTACTTC
clone_size: .; v_call: TRBV4-2; j_call: TRBJ2-5; d_call: TRBD2; cdr3_aa: CASSQTGTSGSRNEETQYF; cdr3_nt: TGTGCCAGCAGCCAGACTGGGACTAGCGGGAGCCGAAACGAAGAGACCCAGTACTTC
clone_size: .; v_call: TRBV7-2; j_call: TRBJ1-2; d_call: .; cdr3_aa: CASSPDGGLGYTF; cdr3_nt: TGTGCCAGCAGCCCCGACGGGGGGCTCGGCTACACCTTC